This entry describes one TCR beta chain. The target of this receptor is not known. No base quality information exists; no much larger clone differs at one position. The CDR3 has 15 amino acids, counting the end cysteine and phenylalanine. CDR3 DNA only is kept here, 45 bases in frame from base 1. CDR1 and CDR2 are read off the germline V gene (reference sequence) as SGHNT and YYREEE. V and J are trimmed by 2 bases and 9 bases, and the gene matches miss 8 bases of the junction. The cohort consisted of approximately 670 healthy bone marrow donors. At the time of sampling, every cohort member was nominally healthy, though immune exposures that went unrecorded were likely present. The donor was CMV seropositive and belonged to the group of 250 to 300 seropositive cohort members. A peripheral blood sample was provided by each donor, and peripheral blood mononuclear cells were used for TCR beta sequencing. Genomic DNA extraction from the blood cell samples was performed with the Qiagen DNeasy Blood Extraction Kit.

The entry originates in a study of cytomegalovirus exposure and HLA in healthy donors (dated by TCRdb to about 2017). Background on the whole study: An earlier analysis of approximately 640 of the donors reported more than 250 Gb of sequence data and roughly 100 million unique TCR beta sequences from roughly 200 million T cells. About 280 gigabases of sequencing data and approximately 91 million unique TCR sequences made up an early release that covered 500 to 700 HLA-typed donors. Of the roughly 400 genotyped donors, about 80% fell in the genetic ancestry cluster associated with self-reported Caucasian donors. The study aimed to test whether cataloging public T cell receptors could reveal signatures of past pathogen exposure. The study profiled the T cell repertoires of more than 500 subjects by immunosequencing and related them to cytomegalovirus serostatus. Along with the approximately 650-subject first cohort, a separate validation cohort of about 110 different subjects was used. High-throughput TCR immunosequencing, statistical association of individual TCRs with disease status, and machine learning were combined to predict cytomegalovirus infection status. In a later analysis, previously published TCR beta repertoires from more than 500 donors were re-analyzed and high-resolution HLA genotyping was added so that TCR occurrence patterns could be studied. In the later analysis, no new phenotypic data were used to find candidate immune exposures; instead, reliance was placed on TCR beta sequences and their occurrence across donors. To decide whether each TCR beta V gene segment behaved as functional or pseudogenic, an earlier analysis of some 540 of the donors relied on high-throughput TCR beta sequencing. Alongside the repertoire data, information on donor age, sex, ethnicity and CMV serostatus was compiled. A later genetic analysis took genome-wide SNP genotypes for 398 of the 666 donors and used that subset as a discovery cohort. All discovery cohort repertoires had been generated on a single sequencing platform. Both class I and class II loci were covered by HLA typing, at four-digit resolution. The number of donors typed differed by locus, with about 629-630 for A, B, C, DRB1 and DQB1, 522 for DQA1, 600 to 610 for DPA1, and some 470 for DPB1. Five DR-DQ haplotypes were treated as single units for association and clustering because of strong linkage in the cohort. Among some 400 genotyped donors of the cohort, an average of about 240,000 unique TCR beta nucleotide sequences was sequenced per donor, of which approximately 19% were non-productive.

Paper-wide results and their limitations: Correlated functional status among segregating V segments might reflect linkage disequilibrium, but an unknown experimental factor could not be ruled out. According to the authors, the approach could potentially be generalized to other disease states and immunological phenotypes. In this cohort, only TCR beta chains were sequenced, and detectable features were limited by the absence of alpha or paired-chain data. HLA typing was unavailable for some donors at each locus, so association tests used only the typed subset. In a later analysis, some 17,000 TCR beta sequences were associated with specific HLA alleles at a false discovery rate of 0.05. In vitro tests confirmed that three of the cytomegalovirus-associated TCR beta chains recognize cytomegalovirus antigens. According to a later analysis, TCR association rates differed among HLA loci, with DRB1 alleles showing the most associated TCRs and HLA-C alleles showing the fewest. CMV serostatus was the only immune exposure information available for the cohort. Because counts were too low, some 17 rarely observed V segments, including chromosome 9 orphons, were excluded from the earlier analysis of several hundred of the donors. The sequencing pipeline was judged likely to have produced a cluster of highly shared sequence variants as a technical artifact. V-gene and J-gene trimming of TCR beta chains was associated with a missense DCLRE1C variant in a later genetic analysis, and the association was replicated in an independent cohort. In an earlier analysis of more than 450 of the donors, most TCR beta V segments were observed in productive rearrangements about 87% or about 30% of the time, broadly matching IMGT annotations. A later analysis reported that several top co-occurrence clusters appeared linked to parvovirus B19, influenza, CMV and Epstein-Barr virus. Across donors, most TCR sequences were observed very rarely, whereas some public TCRs were present in many individuals. A further reported finding was that TCR beta sequences accurately predicted the HLA-A and HLA-B alleles for most subjects in the first cohort. In a later analysis, HLA-associated TCR beta chains showed more clonal expansion and lower generation probabilities than non-associated chains that were equally common. Some IMGT-functional V segments, including TRBV6-2 and TRBV6-3, could not be distinguished by the 87-base-pair reads and were therefore excluded. In both the original and validation cohorts, the classifier was reported to diagnose cytomegalovirus status with high specificity and sensitivity. A total of some 180 TCR beta chains were listed by the study as associated with cytomegalovirus. When HLA alleles, especially DR and DQ, strongly co-occurred, attributing TCR associations to individual alleles was difficult. A later analysis found that most CMV-associated TCR beta chains appeared HLA-restricted, with HLA associations seemingly driven largely by CMV exposure. Sequencing depth was assumed to be roughly uniform across donors in the presence/absence analyses, though that assumption may not hold. Compared with the roughly 600-donor mean, donors in an Asian-associated ancestry cluster had fewer N-insertions in productive TCRs, according to a later genetic analysis.

The protocol used for the library was the immunoSEQ multiplex PCR assay. The multiplex PCR relied on a mix of 60 forward primers for TCR Vbeta segments and 13 reverse primers for TCR Jbeta segments. A multiplex PCR assay on genomic DNA amplified the CDR3 region of rearranged TCR beta genes. The Illumina HiSeq System was used to sequence the amplified TCR beta libraries as 87-base-pair reads. As for how the authors treated the data: A later analysis counted tens of millions of unique TCR beta chains across the 600 to 850 repertoires, and 9 million to 14 million of these chains were shared by at least two donors. Raw reads were error-corrected and collapsed into unique sequences by a nearest-neighbor algorithm in which closely related sequences were merged to remove PCR and sequencing errors. Alignment of CDR3 sequences to IMGT reference sequences was used to assign V, D and J gene segments. Each retained sequence needed at least a six-nucleotide match to both a V gene segment and a J gene segment. Rearrangements were called productive when the CDR3 lacked stop codons and stayed in frame with V and J; all others were non-productive. Following IMGT convention, CDR3 was defined as the stretch from the second conserved V-encoded cysteine up to the conserved J-encoded phenylalanine. In an earlier analysis of approximately 500 of the donors, sequences lacking an unambiguous match to a single V gene segment were excluded. In an earlier analysis of 587 of the donors, a V segment was called functional when productive rearrangements were above 56.7%, and segregating when the standard deviation between donors exceeded 5%. A statistical classification framework was built for diagnosing cytomegalovirus status from the catalog of TCR beta chain sequences. In a later analysis, TCR nucleotide sequences were compared against IMGT/GENE-DB human TR gene sequences so that V and J genes could be assigned. The TCRdist pipeline was used in a later analysis to assign CDR3 sequences and most-parsimonious VDJ recombination scenarios. In a later analysis, every TCR beta chain was defined by the combination of its CDR3 amino acid sequence and its V-gene family, and reads without a unique V-gene family were dropped. To address suspected cross-contamination and a sequencing artifact, a later analysis removed over 500 highly shared, low-generation-probability nucleotide sequences. In a later analysis, a clonal expansion index for each public chain was calculated from normalized within-repertoire ranks of inferred template counts. In a later analysis, generation probabilities were computed using a VDJ recombination model fitted to out-of-frame rearrangements, and the results were checked against IGoR. Hypergeometric tests were used in a later analysis to score TCR-TCR, TCR-HLA and TCR-CMV co-occurrence, with a repertoire-size bias correction applied to the TCR pairs. A later analysis estimated false discovery rates by permuting HLA or CMV assignments 20 times. A later analysis grouped co-occurring TCRs with DBSCAN, adding TCRdist sequence similarity when clustering within HLA-allele-positive subsets. For co-occurrence clustering, repertoires with fewer than 30,000 or more than 120,000 public chains were excluded, along with a handful of repertoires with anomalous nucleotide sharing. Imported from immuneACCESS, the table was reduced by TCRdb to in-frame sequences with V and J called. These copies leave out some clones; in studies compared against another copy, an unresolved V gene accounts for under half, and the cause of the remainder is not known. The DNA was the basis for D and trimming; V, J and clone size are from that table. Recorded for this sample are 60,000 to 100,000 clones; 60% to 85% of them occurred a single time. The ten largest make up 4.5% to 7% of the sample.

The receptor's source is a male donor in good health and CMV-seropositive. Recombination connected TRBV5-4 to TRBJ2-1; 10 bases in between match TRBD1. Specimen: PBMCs. The CDR3 corresponds to CASSFIGQGVTEQFF. DNA sequence: TGTGCCAGCAGCTTTATCGGACAGGGGGTCACTGAGCAGTTCTTC.